The 27 T cell receptor delta chains given below trace back to one sample, sequenced in a study of gamma-delta chains in newborns, infants, children. TCRdb reprocessed the reads using CATT. In the table there are 1,300 to 1,500 delta-chain clones, 0.95% to 1.2% of which are singletons. The sequencing input was blood. These receptors all stem from a child in good health.

Concerning this clone: The TCRdb protein, from a much larger clone, departs from this DNA's translation at residue 15, likely by read error; the protein shown derives from the DNA. This chain links TRDV2 with TRDJ1; D may be TRDD3 (6 bases). Per germline, CDR1 GEAIGNYY and CDR2 EKD. The CDR3 covers 17 residues. The CDR3 protein is CACTALGISLGPDKPIF. The CDR3 DNA sequence: TGTGCCTGTACCGCCTTGGGGATTAGTTTGGGTCCCGATAAACCCATCTTT.

This clone has more than one count but fewer than ten. A read error likely explains why the TCRdb protein, taken from a much larger clone, differs from this DNA's translation at residue 9; the protein shown is translated from the DNA. V gene TRDV1 combines with J gene TRDJ1, with TRDD3 matching over 9 bases. V trimming: 3 bases; J trimming: 4 bases; junction bases outside the gene matches: 18. This CDR3 has 19 amino acids. Looked up from germline, CDR1 is TSWWSYY and CDR2 is QGS. CDR3 sequence: CALGDPALNWGTLIDKLIF. As DNA, the CDR3 is TGTGCTCTTGGGGATCCGGCTCTGAACTGGGGGACTCTCATCGATAAACTCATCTTT.

Comment on this clone: TCRdb has a much larger clone's protein, which differs at residue 10 from the translation of this DNA, likely because of a read error; what is shown is the protein translated from the DNA. The chain couples TRDV2 to TRDJ1; TRDD3 matches at 10 bases. The CDR3 spans 16 residues. CDR1 GEAIGNYY and CDR2 EKD come from the germline V gene. Trimming cost V 3 bases and J 4 bases; bases outside gene matches: 10. The CDR3 here is CACDALLGDAFDKLIF. The CDR3, as DNA: TGTGCCTGTGACGCTCTACTGGGGGATGCGTTCGATAAACTCATCTTT.

This clone came up a few times. This DNA's translation and the protein TCRdb lists, from a much larger clone, do not match at residue 15, likely due to a read error; the protein shown is translated from the DNA. The chain combines TRDV2 with TRDJ1; either TRDD2 or TRDD3 may fit D (5 bases each). Germline V gene lookup returns CDR1 GEAIGNYY and CDR2 EKD. This CDR3 region has 17 residues. CDR3: CACDTLSGPSDTDKPIF. The CDR3 region has the DNA TGTGCCTGTGACACGCTCTCTGGGCCTTCGGACACCGATAAACCCATCTTT.

As regards this clone: This DNA translates differently at residue 8 from the TCRdb protein, which is that of a much larger clone; a read error is likely, and the protein shown is the DNA's own translation. The chain joins TRDV1 to TRDJ1, with 11 bases fitting TRDD3. V trimming: 1 base; J trimming: 3 bases; junction bases outside the gene matches: 13. Germline V CDR1 and CDR2: TSWWSYY, QGS. The CDR3 extends over 19 amino acids. The CDR3 bases are TGTGCTCTTGGGGAACCCCGCTCCCCTCGCTGGGGGATACCCGATAAACTCATCTTT. Its translation is CALGEPRSPRWGIPDKLIF.

This clone was counted only a few times. It differs at one base from a far larger clone, so likely a read error. Other nucleotide sequences in the sample specify the same CDR3. The chain couples TRDV1 to TRDJ1; D is perhaps TRDD3 (6 bases). The germline V gene encodes CDR1 TSWWSYY and CDR2 QGS. The CDR3 length is 17 residues. CDR3 nucleotide sequence: TGTGCCCTTGGGGTTTCCCTCCCGTACTGGGTTACCGATAAACTCATCTTT. It translates to CALGVSLPYWVTDKLIF.

This clone appeared a few times. The protein TCRdb lists belongs to a much larger clone and differs from this DNA's translation at residue 13, which points to a read error; the protein shown is made from the DNA. V is TRDV2 and J is TRDJ1; D gene unclear. The CDR3 is 16 amino acids. Germline CDR1 and CDR2: GEAIGNYY and EKD. The CDR3 sequence: CACDTLDPLYTDRLIF. As DNA, the CDR3 is TGTGCCTGTGACACCCTTGACCCCCTATACACCGATAGACTCATCTTT.

This clone was seen a handful of times. A read error may be the cause here, since a much bigger clone is one base away. The same CDR3 also results from other DNA sequences found in this sample. The chain couples TRDV1 to TRDJ1; 9 bases agree with TRDD3. The CDR3 totals 22 residues. CDR1 is TSWWSYY, CDR2 QGS, per germline. CDR3 sequence reads: CALGELLYAQWGILLGTDKLIF. As DNA, the CDR3 is TGTGCTCTTGGGGAACTATTATACGCCCAGTGGGGGATATTGTTGGGAACCGATAAACTCATCTTC.

This clone was seen a handful of times. This probably arose from a read error, given a far larger clone one base away. Within the sample, other DNA sequences also encode this same CDR3. The chain joins TRDV2 to TRDJ1; the match to TRDD3 covers 10 bases. The CDR3 spans 19 residues. Germline loops: CDR1 GEAIGNYY, CDR2 EKD. The DNA for the CDR3 is TGTGCCTGCGACACACTTCCTACGACTCCGGGGGATACGATGGGGAAACTCATCTTT. Translating gives CACDTLPTTPGDTMGKLIF.

The table lists this clone with a few counts. A read error is possible here, since a much larger clone lies one base away. For the CDR3, the DNA is TGTGCTCTTGGGGAACCCATTGTCTACTGGGGGACGACCTACTTAACCTGCACCGATAAACTCATCTTT. Its protein is CALGEPIVYWGTTYLTCTDKLIF. V usage is TRDV1 and J usage is TRDJ1; 9 nucleotides agree with TRDD3. The CDR3 sequence is 23 residues long. V lost 1 base and J lost 1; bases outside the gene matches: 25. Germline V gene data show CDR1 as TSWWSYY and CDR2 as QGS.

Regarding this clone: A far larger clone is only one base removed, so a read error is likely. The chain combines TRDV2 with TRDJ3; D remains ambiguous. Germline lookup yields CDR1 GEAIGNYY and CDR2 EKD. This CDR3 spans 17 amino acids. The CDR3 protein is CARDLSTHSWDTRQMFF. The CDR3 bases are TGTGCCCGTGACCTCAGTACTCACTCCTGGGACACCCGACAGATGTTTTTC.

In this sample, this clone turned up a few times. TCRdb assigns this DNA the protein of a much larger clone, which departs from its translation at residue 11; this likely reflects a read error, and the protein shown comes from translating the DNA. The rearrangement joins TRDV1 to TRDJ1; D is perhaps TRDD2 (8 bases). CDR3 length: 19 residues. Germline V lookup: CDR1 TSWWSYY, CDR2 QGS. V gave up 8 bases and J gave up 3 bases, with 31 bases separating them. CDR3 loop: CALSSSYAWGVMWPDKLIF. CDR3 in DNA: TGTGCTCTTTCCTCTTCCTACGCCTGGGGGGTGATGTGGCCCGATAAACTCATCTTT.

Notes on this clone: A far larger clone is a single base away, which makes a read error likely. Additional DNA sequences in this sample encode the identical CDR3. The chain couples TRDV1 to TRDJ1; weak D call: TRDD2 (6 bases). The CDR3 extends over 16 amino acids. V was pared by 0 bases and J by 8 bases, with 19 bases between. CDR1 is TSWWSYY and CDR2 is QGS in the germline V gene. CDR3 DNA: TGTGCTCTTGGGGAACTAAGGGTCTTCCTCCGAGAGAAACTCATCTTT. Translated, it gives CALGELRVFLREKLIF.

Concerning this clone: TCRdb lists the protein of a much larger clone for this DNA, which differs at residue 9, so this is likely a read error; the protein given here is translated from the DNA itself. The V gene is TRDV2, the J gene TRDJ1; TRDD3 agrees at 7 bases. The CDR3 contains 16 residues. V lost 0 bases to trimming and J lost 0 bases; unmatched junction nucleotides: 6. Germline CDR1 reads GEAIGNYY; CDR2 reads EKD. This CDR3 reads CACDTLTGVYTDKLIF. The CDR3, as DNA: TGTGCCTGTGACACCCTTACTGGGGTCTACACCGATAAACTCATCTTT.

This chain joins TRDV2 and TRDJ3; 7 positions match TRDD3. CDR3 length: 19 residues. Germline V CDR1 and CDR2: GEAIGNYY, EKD. The junction had 10 bases not matched to a gene; V was cut back by 3 bases and J by 0 bases. The CDR3 DNA reads as TGTGCCTGTGACCGGACACTGGGGACTAGCTCCTGGGACACCCGACAGATGTTTTTC. Its translation is CACDRTLGTSSWDTRQMFF.

Notes on this clone: A read error may be the cause here, since a much bigger clone is one base away. The chain has TRDV2 and TRDJ2; 7 nucleotides line up with TRDD3. The germline gives CDR1 GEAIGNYY, CDR2 EKD. This CDR3 contains 22 residues. The CDR3 coding sequence is TGTGCCTGTGACACCATTTCCCCTTACCACTGGGGTTATCCCGCTTTGGCAGCACAACTCTTCTTT. Protein product: CACDTISPYHWGYPALAAQLFF.

Within the sample, this clone is large. Other DNA sequences within the sample encode an identical CDR3. CDR3 amino acids: CACDTLGDTASWDTRQMFF. CDR3 nucleotide sequence: TGTGCCTGTGACACTCTGGGGGATACTGCGTCATGGGACACCCGACAGATGTTTTTC. This chain connects TRDV2 to TRDJ3, with TRDD3 matching 11 bases. V lost 1 base, J lost 4 bases, and 8 bases stayed unmatched. The CDR3 covers 19 residues. CDR1 and CDR2 (germline): GEAIGNYY, EKD.

In regard to this clone: The translation of this DNA and the TCRdb protein of a much larger clone differ at residue 9, probably owing to a read error; the protein shown here is translated from the DNA. The rearrangement links TRDV2 to TRDJ1; 8 nucleotides align to TRDD3. The CDR3 totals 16 residues. Per the germline V gene, CDR1 is GEAIGNYY and CDR2 is EKD. V trimming: 3 bases; J trimming: 0 bases; junction bases outside the gene matches: 8. The CDR3 sequence is CACDGLGDPYTDKLIF. CDR3 bases: TGTGCCTGTGACGGGCTGGGGGACCCGTACACCGATAAACTCATCTTT.

This clone was seen only a few times. A far larger clone is one nucleotide away, so this likely arose from a read error. The chain has TRDV2 and TRDJ3, with 7 nucleotides matching TRDD3. Germline V gene data show CDR1 as GEAIGNYY and CDR2 as EKD. This CDR3 contains 20 residues. The DNA for the CDR3 is TGTGCCTGTGACACCCTGGGGGTTACTTCTAGCTCCTGGGACACCCGACAGGTGTTTTTC. As protein: CACDTLGVTSSSWDTRQVFF.

By sample fraction, this clone is large (0.1 to 1%). Other nucleotide sequences from this sample produce the same CDR3. This chain links TRDV2 with TRDJ1, with 7 bases identical to TRDD3. Trimming took 0 bases from V and 3 from J; bases not matched to a gene: 9. CDR1 is GEAIGNYY and CDR2 is EKD in the germline V gene. This CDR3 has 16 amino acids. In nucleotides, the CDR3 is TGTGCCTGTGACACCGTTGGGGATAAGCTCCCCGATAAACTCATCTTT. This translates into CACDTVGDKLPDKLIF.

This clone was detected a few times. CDR3 nucleotides: TGTGCCTGTGAGGGGATACAGGACGATAAACTCATCTTT. It translates to CACEGIQDDKLIF. The genes are TRDV2 and TRDJ1; TRDD3 matches at 8 bases. The V segment lost 4 bases and the J segment 4 bases; nucleotides outside the gene matches: 4. The CDR3 totals 13 residues. Germline CDR1 and CDR2: GEAIGNYY and EKD.

Notes on this clone: It differs at one base from a far larger clone, so likely a read error. The same CDR3 can be traced to other DNA sequences in this sample. The CDR3 region is CACDKLGDTDKLIF. CDR3 nucleotide sequence: TGTGCATGTGACAAGCTGGGGGACACCGATAAACTCATCTTT. The chain couples TRDV2 to TRDJ1; 7 positions agree with TRDD3. The CDR3 extends over 14 amino acids. Germline CDR1 is GEAIGNYY and CDR2 is EKD.

The V call is TRDV2, the J call TRDJ1, with TRDD3 matching 7 bases. The CDR3 is 17 residues long. V was clipped by 0 bases and J by 4 bases; unmatched bases: 13. Germline loops: CDR1 GEAIGNYY, CDR2 EKD. The CDR3 DNA is TGTGCCTGTGACACCGTTCCCACTCTGGGGGCTAACGATAAACTCATCTTT. The encoded protein is CACDTVPTLGANDKLIF.

This clone is labeled as hyperexpanded. Different DNA sequences within this sample yield the same CDR3. The chain is built from TRDV2 and TRDJ1; 10 bases agree with TRDD3. The J segment lost 5 bases and the V segment lost 3 bases, leaving 5 bases of the junction unmatched. This CDR3 is 14 amino acids long. CDR1 is GEAIGNYY and CDR2 is EKD in the germline V gene. The CDR3 loop reads CACDGLGDFDKLIF. The CDR3 nucleotides read TGTGCCTGTGACGGACTGGGGGATTTTGATAAACTCATCTTT.

About this clone: This DNA's translation and the protein TCRdb lists, from a much larger clone, do not match at residue 12, likely due to a read error; the protein shown is translated from the DNA. This chain uses TRDV2 with TRDJ1, with 7 bases that match TRDD3. This CDR3 comprises 17 residues. V lost 0 bases to trimming and J lost 11 bases; unmatched junction nucleotides: 20. CDR1 is GEAIGNYY, CDR2 EKD, per germline. DNA of the CDR3: TGTGCCTGTGACACCGTGAGCGTGGGGGACTACTGCTCAGGCCTCATCTTT. This translates into CACDTVSVGDYCSGLIF.

This clone came up a few times. A far larger clone is one nucleotide away, so this likely arose from a read error. This rearrangement joins TRDV2 to TRDJ1; the match to TRDD3 covers 11 bases. With V trimmed by 3 bases and J by 3 bases, 23 bases remained unmatched. CDR3 length: 21 residues. Germline values: CDR1 GEAIGNYY, CDR2 EKD. CDR3 sequence reads: CACDPLPTGGYTNSNADKLIF. For the CDR3, the DNA is TGTGCCTGTGACCCACTTCCCACTGGGGGATATACCAACTCGAACGCCGATAAACTCATCTTT.

With respect to this clone: This could be a read error, since a much larger clone is one nucleotide away. V gene TRDV2 combines with J gene TRDJ1; 7 nucleotides match TRDD3. Germline-derived CDR1 and CDR2 are GEAIGNYY and EKD. The CDR3 consists of 18 residues. The CDR3: CACDTVSGGPLHTDKPIF. The CDR3, as DNA: TGTGCCTGTGACACCGTATCTGGGGGGCCACTACACACCGATAAACCCATCTTT.